This entry lists 22 T cell receptor beta chains sequenced from one sample in a study of radiotherapy plus CTLA-4 blockade in lung cancer. Only in-frame clones appear in the TCRdb table, and some are missing; sequencing was by immunoSEQ multiplex PCR. The sample shows 12,000 or so clones, around 80% of them seen only once. Sequences were derived from peripheral blood, sampled from a patient treated with radiotherapy plus ipilimumab. These receptors all come from a human donor with non-small cell lung cancer that progressed on radiotherapy plus ipilimumab.

V gene TRBV5-4 combines with J gene TRBJ2-1; 9 bases map to TRBD2. This CDR3 comprises 17 residues. With 0 bases clipped from V and 4 bases from J, the junction kept 8 bases outside the gene matches. CDR1 is SGHNT, CDR2 YYREEE, per germline (reference sequence). CDR3 DNA sequence: TGTGCCAGCAGCTTGGCCCAGGCGGGGGGGCCTTACAATGAGCAGTTCTTC. Its translation is CASSLAQAGGPYNEQFF.

The table lists this clone with a few counts. The chain couples TRBV4-1 to TRBJ1-1; D gene ambiguous. The germline gives CDR1 MGHRA, CDR2 YSYEKL. V lost 1 base and J lost 3, with 18 bases in between. The CDR3 is 17 amino acids. DNA for the CDR3: TGCGCCAGCAGCCAAGTGTTCTCGGTTTCGAGACACACTGAAGCTTTCTTT. Protein sequence: CASSQVFSVSRHTEAFF.

The chain employs TRBV27 and TRBJ1-2; 8 bases are shared with TRBD1. V lost 6 bases, J lost 3 bases, and 9 bases stayed unmatched. The CDR3 loop spans 15 amino acids. Looked up from germline, CDR1 is MNHEY and CDR2 is SMNVEV (reference sequence). This CDR3 reads CASSSRDRPYYGYTF. The CDR3 region has the DNA TGTGCCAGCAGCTCCCGGGACAGGCCCTACTATGGCTACACCTTC.

The CDR3 DNA reads TGTGCCAGCAGTGAAGCCAGGGGGCTTCCACCCTACGAGCAGTACTTC. This codes for CASSEARGLPPYEQYF. The chain joins TRBV6-1 to TRBJ2-7; TRBD1 matches 8 bases. Per the germline V gene, CDR1 is MNHNS and CDR2 is SASEGT. This CDR3 has 16 amino acids. Germline trimming cut 0 bases from V and 2 bases from J; bases unmatched to any gene: 6.

J is TRBJ2-7 and V is TRBV6-6; 10 bases align to TRBD1. Germline V lookup: CDR1 MNHNY, CDR2 SVGAGI (reference sequence). The CDR3 runs to 15 residues. Trimming cost V 6 bases and J 7 bases; bases outside gene matches: 12. CDR3 sequence (DNA): TGTGCCAGCAGCCGCCCCCAGGACAGGGGGGGAGAGCAGTACTTC. Protein sequence: CASSRPQDRGGEQYF.

The rearrangement uses TRBV5-1 and TRBJ2-1, with 7 bases that match TRBD1. CDR3 length equals 16 residues. The V segment lost 7 bases and the J segment 4 bases; nucleotides outside the gene matches: 14. CDR1 and CDR2 from the germline V gene are SGHRS and YFSETQ. CDR3 sequence: CASSDGAHRGYNEQFF. CDR3 DNA sequence: TGCGCCAGCTCCGACGGCGCCCACAGGGGTTACAATGAGCAGTTCTTC. The variable domain in full, completed from reference TRBV5-1 and TRBJ2-1, reads KAGVTQTPRYLIKTRGQQVTLSCSPISGHRSVSWYQQTPGQGLQFLFEYFSETQRNKGNFPGRFSGRQFSNSRSEMNVSTLELGDSALYLCASSDGAHRGYNEQFFGPGTRLTVL.

The chain carries TRBV9 and TRBJ2-3, with 10 bases aligning to TRBD2. With V trimmed by 4 bases and J by 2 bases, 7 bases remained unmatched. The CDR3 covers 16 residues. Looked up from germline, CDR1 is SGDLS and CDR2 is YYNGEE. The CDR3 DNA reads as TGTGCCAGCAGCTTCAGACTAGCGGGTCACACAGATACGCAGTATTTT. Its translation: CASSFRLAGHTDTQYF.

The chain employs TRBV6-5 and TRBJ1-1, with D unclear. Germline lookup yields CDR1 MNHEY and CDR2 SVGAGI. There are 13 residues in the CDR3. V lost 7 bases and J 1 base, leaving 10 bases between the germline ends. This CDR3 is CASNRGENTEAFF. Here the CDR3 DNA reads TGTGCCAGCAATCGGGGAGAGAACACTGAAGCTTTCTTT.

The genes are TRBV6-1 and TRBJ1-6; 7 nucleotides agree with TRBD1. This CDR3 region has 15 residues. V lost 4 bases to trimming and J lost 5 bases; unmatched junction nucleotides: 5. The germline V gene has CDR1 MNHNS and CDR2 SASEGT. CDR3: CASSAFGTDNSPLHF. CDR3 DNA: TGTGCCAGCAGTGCTTTCGGGACAGATAATTCACCCCTCCACTTT.

CDR3 residues: CASRIGQGATDTQYF. The CDR3 DNA reads TGTGCCAGCAGGATTGGACAGGGGGCCACAGATACGCAGTATTTT. The chain employs TRBV25-1 and TRBJ2-3; TRBD1 agrees at 11 bases. The CDR3 spans 15 residues. CDR1 and CDR2 from the germline V gene are MGHDK and SYGVNS. V lost 6 bases and J lost 2; bases outside the gene matches: 4.

The CDR3 sequence is CASSFVVGHTIYF. The CDR3 DNA reads TGTGCCAGCAGCTTCGTCGTTGGGCACACCATATATTTT. V usage is TRBV7-9 and J usage is TRBJ1-3; D remains unclear. This CDR3 has 13 amino acids. The V gene's germline CDR1 is SEHNR and CDR2 FQNEAQ (reference sequence). V was cut by 3 bases and J by 8 bases, with 11 bases left in between.

The chain recombines TRBV7-8 with TRBJ1-2; 7 bases align to TRBD1. With V trimmed by 1 base and J by 0 bases, 14 bases remained unmatched. CDR3 size: 19 residues. Germline V gene data show CDR1 as SGHVS and CDR2 as FQNEAQ. CDR3 DNA: TGTGCCAGCAGCTTAGGTTTTTTACAGGGGAGGTTAGCTAACTATGGCTACACCTTC. Amino acid sequence: CASSLGFLQGRLANYGYTF. Full variable domain (missing parts from reference TRBV7-8 and TRBJ1-2): GAGVSQSPRYKVAKRGQDVALRCDPISGHVSLFWYQQALGQGPEFLTYFQNEAQLDKSGLPSDRFFAERPEGSVSTLKIQRTQQEDSAVYLCASSLGFLQGRLANYGYTFGSGTRLTVV.

The chain is built from TRBV7-6 and TRBJ2-1, with D possibly TRBD1 on 6 matching bases. This CDR3 region has 16 residues. CDR1 SGHVS and CDR2 FNYEAQ come from the germline V gene. V was clipped by 1 base and J by 0 bases, with 10 bases between them. Here the CDR3 DNA reads TGTGCCAGCAGCTTAGTCAGACAGGTCTCCTACAATGAGCAGTTCTTC. Amino acids: CASSLVRQVSYNEQFF.

This clone was observed once. The rearrangement links TRBV5-1 to TRBJ2-7; 9 bases are a match to TRBD1. The germline V gene encodes CDR1 SGHRS and CDR2 YFSETQ. This CDR3 is 14 amino acids long. Unmatched junction bases numbered 8, after V lost 3 bases and J lost 7 bases. The CDR3 reads CASSSPDRGGEQYF. The CDR3 region has the DNA TGCGCCAGCAGCTCCCCGGACAGGGGAGGTGAGCAGTACTTC.

This clone has more than one count but fewer than ten. The rearrangement joins TRBV11-2 to TRBJ2-1; possible D gene TRBD2, 5 bases. Germline V gene data show CDR1 as SGHAT and CDR2 as FQNNGV. V dropped 3 bases and J dropped 7 bases, with 7 bases sitting between them. The CDR3 loop spans 12 amino acids. The CDR3 sequence is CASSLDWNEQFF. The CDR3 coding sequence is TGTGCCAGCAGCTTGGACTGGAATGAGCAGTTCTTC.

This chain joins TRBV7-2 and TRBJ1-1; D remains unclear. The CDR3 has 13 residues. V was pared by 6 bases and J by 1 base, with 9 bases between. Germline V gives CDR1 SGHTA, CDR2 FQGNSA. The CDR3 bases are TGTGCCAGCAGTCGGGCACGGAACACTGAAGCTTTCTTT. Its protein is CASSRARNTEAFF. The full variable domain, rest sourced from reference TRBV7-2 and TRBJ1-1, is GAGVSQSPSNKVTEKGKDVELRCDPISGHTALYWYRQSLGQGLEFLIYFQGNSAPDKSGLPSDRFSAERTGGSVSTLTIQRTQQEDSAVYLCASSRARNTEAFFGQGTRLTVV.

The chain carries TRBV6-6 and TRBJ2-5; weak D call: TRBD1 (5 bases). Germline CDR1 is MNHNY and CDR2 is SVGAGI (reference sequence). The CDR3 loop spans 16 amino acids. Deletions cut 0 bases from V and 0 bases from J, with 11 bases between. The CDR3 DNA sequence: TGTGCCAGCAGTTACTCGTTCAGGGCCTACCAAGAGACCCAGTACTTC. It is translated as CASSYSFRAYQETQYF.

This clone was observed once. The chain joins TRBV28 to TRBJ2-1; 10 bases fit TRBD1. Unmatched junction bases numbered 12, after V lost 5 bases and J lost 8 bases. The CDR3 has 16 amino acids. Germline V gene data show CDR1 as MDHEN and CDR2 as SYDVKM. The CDR3 loop reads CASSTNRDRGSHEQFF. The CDR3 DNA reads TGTGCCAGCAGTACCAACCGGGACAGGGGTTCACATGAGCAGTTCTTC. Full variable domain (remainder filled in from reference TRBV28 and TRBJ2-1): DVKVTQSSRYLVKRTGEKVFLECVQDMDHENMFWYRQDPGLGLRLIYFSYDVKMKEKGDIPEGYSVSREKKERFSLILESASTNQTSMYLCASSTNRDRGSHEQFFGPGTRLTVL.

This chain uses TRBV6-1 with TRBJ1-2; no clear D. There are 12 residues in the CDR3. Germline CDR1 is MNHNS and CDR2 is SASEGT. V was clipped by 6 bases and J by 5 bases, with 10 bases between them. CDR3 DNA sequence: TGTGCCAGCAGCGCCACAAGTTATGGCTACACCTTC. Its protein product is CASSATSYGYTF.

The chain employs TRBV27 and TRBJ1-2, with a tentative D call TRBD1 (6 bases). From germline, CDR1 is MNHEY and CDR2 SMNVEV (reference sequence). This CDR3 has 13 residues. The V gene lost 3 bases and the J gene lost 8 bases, with 13 bases spanning the gap. CDR3 bases: TGTGCCAGCAGTTTTAGGGGAGGGGGAGGCTACACCTTC. Its translation: CASSFRGGGGYTF.

V is TRBV6-5 and J is TRBJ1-2, with D possibly matching TRBD1 (5 bases). Trimming pared 5 bases from V and 5 bases from J, leaving 15 bases between. The CDR3 totals 14 residues. CDR1 MNHEY and CDR2 SVGAGI come from the germline V gene. CDR3 loop: CASSPAGTTYGYTF. CDR3 sequence (DNA): TGTGCCAGCAGTCCCGCCGGGACGACATATGGCTACACCTTC.

The chain combines TRBV18 with TRBJ1-5; 9 nucleotides line up with TRBD1. Germline CDR1 and CDR2: KGHSH and LQKENI. The junction had 5 bases not matched to a gene; V was cut back by 4 bases and J by 7 bases. The CDR3 has 14 residues. This CDR3 is CASSLGQGYQPQHF. DNA for the CDR3: TGTGCCAGCTCACTGGGACAGGGATACCAGCCCCAGCATTTT.